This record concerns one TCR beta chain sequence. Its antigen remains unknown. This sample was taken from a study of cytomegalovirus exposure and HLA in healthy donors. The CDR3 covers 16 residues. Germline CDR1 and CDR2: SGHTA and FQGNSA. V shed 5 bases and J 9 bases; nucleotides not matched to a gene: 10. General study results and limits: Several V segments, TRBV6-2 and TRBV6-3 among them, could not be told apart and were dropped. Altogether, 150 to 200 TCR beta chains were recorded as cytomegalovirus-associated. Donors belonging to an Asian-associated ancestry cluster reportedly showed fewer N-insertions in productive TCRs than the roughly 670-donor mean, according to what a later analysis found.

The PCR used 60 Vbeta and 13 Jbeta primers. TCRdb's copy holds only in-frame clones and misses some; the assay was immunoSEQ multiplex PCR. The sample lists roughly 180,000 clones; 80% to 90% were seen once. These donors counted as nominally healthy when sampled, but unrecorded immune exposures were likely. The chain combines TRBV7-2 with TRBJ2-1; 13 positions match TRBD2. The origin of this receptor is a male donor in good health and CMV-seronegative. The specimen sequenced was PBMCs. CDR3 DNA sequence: TGTGCCAGCAGCCCTCGGGGACTAGCGGGAAGGGGTGAGCAGTTCTTC. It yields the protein CASSPRGLAGRGEQFF.